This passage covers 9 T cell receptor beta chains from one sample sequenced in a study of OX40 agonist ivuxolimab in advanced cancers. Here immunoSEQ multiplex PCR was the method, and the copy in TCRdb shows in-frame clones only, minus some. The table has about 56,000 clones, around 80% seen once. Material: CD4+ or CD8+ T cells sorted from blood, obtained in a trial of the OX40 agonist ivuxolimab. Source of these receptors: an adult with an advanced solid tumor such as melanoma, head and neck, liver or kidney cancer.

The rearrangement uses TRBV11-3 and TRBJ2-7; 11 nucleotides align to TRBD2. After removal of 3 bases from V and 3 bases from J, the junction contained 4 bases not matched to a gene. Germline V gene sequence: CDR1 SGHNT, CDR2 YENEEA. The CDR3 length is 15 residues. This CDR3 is CASSLGLAAHYEQYF. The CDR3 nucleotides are TGTGCCAGCAGCTTGGGACTAGCGGCCCACTACGAGCAGTACTTC.

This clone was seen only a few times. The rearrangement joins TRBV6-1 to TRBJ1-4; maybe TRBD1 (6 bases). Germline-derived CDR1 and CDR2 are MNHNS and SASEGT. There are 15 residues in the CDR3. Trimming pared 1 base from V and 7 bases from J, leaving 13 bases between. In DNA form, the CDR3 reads TGTGCCAGCAGTGAAGGTGGGACACCCTTTGAAAAACTGTTTTTT. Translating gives CASSEGGTPFEKLFF.

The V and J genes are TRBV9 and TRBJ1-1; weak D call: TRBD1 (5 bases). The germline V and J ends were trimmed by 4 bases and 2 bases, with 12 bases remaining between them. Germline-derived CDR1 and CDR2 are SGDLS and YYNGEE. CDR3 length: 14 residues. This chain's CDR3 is CASSPGTRNTEAFF. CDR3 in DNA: TGTGCCAGCAGCCCAGGGACTCGCAACACTGAAGCTTTCTTT.

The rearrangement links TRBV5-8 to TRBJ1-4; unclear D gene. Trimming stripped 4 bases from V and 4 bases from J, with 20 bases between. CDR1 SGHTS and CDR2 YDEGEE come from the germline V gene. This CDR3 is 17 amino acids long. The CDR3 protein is CASSGRWARSHNEKLFF. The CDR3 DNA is TGTGCCAGCAGCGGCCGGTGGGCCAGGAGCCATAATGAAAAACTGTTTTTT.

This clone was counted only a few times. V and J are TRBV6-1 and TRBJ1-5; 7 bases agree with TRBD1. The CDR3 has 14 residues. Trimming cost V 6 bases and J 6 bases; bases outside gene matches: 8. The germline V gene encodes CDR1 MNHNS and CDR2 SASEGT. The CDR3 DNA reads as TGTGCCAGCAGGATGACAGGGAACGGTCAGCCCCAGCATTTT. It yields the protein CASRMTGNGQPQHF.

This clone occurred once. The CDR3 region has the DNA TGCGCCAGCAGCCCCCCCAGGGGCTCGAGGGCTGAAGCTTTCTTT. This encodes CASSPPRGSRAEAFF. This chain connects TRBV4-1 to TRBJ1-1; D possibly corresponds to TRBD1 (6 bases). The CDR3 covers 15 residues. Germline V gives CDR1 MGHRA, CDR2 YSYEKL. V shed 4 bases and J shed 6 bases, with 18 bases lying between them.

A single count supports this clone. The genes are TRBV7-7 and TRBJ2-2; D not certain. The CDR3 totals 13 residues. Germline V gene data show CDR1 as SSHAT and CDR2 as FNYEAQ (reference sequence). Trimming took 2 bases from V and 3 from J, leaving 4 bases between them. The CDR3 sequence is CASSLMDTGELFF. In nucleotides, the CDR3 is TGTGCCAGCAGCTTAATGGACACCGGGGAGCTGTTTTTT.

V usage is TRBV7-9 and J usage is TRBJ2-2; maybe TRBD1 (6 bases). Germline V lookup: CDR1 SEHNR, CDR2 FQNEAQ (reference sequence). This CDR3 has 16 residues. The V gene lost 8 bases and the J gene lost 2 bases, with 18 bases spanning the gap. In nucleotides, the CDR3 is TGTGCCAGCCGGGGCTCATCTGGGGGCAACACCGGGGAGCTGTTTTTT. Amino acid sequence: CASRGSSGGNTGELFF.

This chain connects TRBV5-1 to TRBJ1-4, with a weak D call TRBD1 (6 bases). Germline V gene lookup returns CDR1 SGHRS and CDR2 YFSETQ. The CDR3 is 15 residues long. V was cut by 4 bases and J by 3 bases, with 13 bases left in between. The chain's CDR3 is CASSLQGDANEKLFF. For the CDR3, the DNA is TGCGCCAGCAGCCTACAGGGTGATGCTAATGAAAAACTGTTTTTT. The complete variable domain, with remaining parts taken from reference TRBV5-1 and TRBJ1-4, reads KAGVTQTPRYLIKTRGQQVTLSCSPISGHRSVSWYQQTPGQGLQFLFEYFSETQRNKGNFPGRFSGRQFSNSRSEMNVSTLELGDSALYLCASSLQGDANEKLFFGSGTQLSVL.